Listed below are T cell receptor beta chains from one sample, sequenced in a study of shared clonotypes between healthy human individuals. Some clones are missing from TCRdb's copy, which holds only in-frame ones; the method was immunoSEQ multiplex PCR. Of roughly 2,000,000 clones in the sample, roughly 95% were seen once. The sample comprised naive CD8+ T cells sorted from blood. The origin of the receptors is a man between 18 and 29 years old in good health. The CDR3 runs from the conserved cysteine through the conserved F or W. D genes are given only for firm matches. The size field is filled for only some rows; it gives once, few, many or a size class.

TRBJ2-5,13,TRBD2,TRBV10-2,.,TGCGCCAGTAAGCGGGGGGGCATAGAGACCCAGTACTTC,CASKRGGIETQYF
TRBJ2-3,15,TRBD1,TRBV28,.,TGTGCCAGCAGTTTAGGGACAGGGTCCGGTGATACGCAGTATTTT,CASSLGTGSGDTQYF
TRBJ1-1,12,.,TRBV7-9,.,TGTGCCAGCAGCTTGCCTCAGGTTGAAGCTTTCTTT,CASSLPQVEAFF
TRBJ2-7,13,TRBD2,TRBV6-4,.,TGTGCCAGCAGCCTAGCGGGGGCCTACGAGCAGTACTTC,CASSLAGAYEQYF
TRBJ1-1,16,TRBD1,TRBV7-9,once,TGTGCCAGCAGCCCAAGGACAGGGGGCAGTGATACTGAAGCTTTCTTT,CASSPRTGGSDTEAFF
TRBJ2-7,13,.,TRBV7-8,.,TGTGCCAGCAGCTTGACAGCCTCCTACGAGCAGTACTTC,CASSLTASYEQYF
TRBJ1-4,14,.,TRBV28,.,TGTGCCAGCAGTTTCGAGGGAGGTTATGAAAAACTGTTTTTT,CASSFEGGYEKLFF
TRBJ2-5,14,.,TRBV7-6,.,TGTGCCAGCAGCATCTATTACTCAGAAGAGACCCAGTACTTC,CASSIYYSEETQYF
TRBJ1-3,15,.,TRBV10-3,.,TGTGCCATCAGTGAGTCTGAGTTCTCTGGAAACACCATATATTTT,CAISESEFSGNTIYF
TRBJ2-3,13,.,TRBV7-6,once,TGTGCCAGCAGCTTATTAGGCTCAGATACGCAGTATTTT,CASSLLGSDTQYF
TRBJ2-2,16,.,TRBV9,.,TGTGCCAGCAGCGTAGAGCCCCGCGGGGACACCGGGGAGCTGTTTTTT,CASSVEPRGDTGELFF
TRBJ2-7,15,TRBD1,TRBV10-3,.,TGTGCCATCAGTGAGGCTGGACAGGGGGCCTACGAGCAGTACTTC,CAISEAGQGAYEQYF
TRBJ2-2,15,.,TRBV19,.,TGTGCCAGTAGTATTGATGGTGGAAACACCGGGGAGCTGTTTTTT,CASSIDGGNTGELFF
TRBJ2-4,14,.,TRBV30,.,TGTGCCTGGAGTCCCTTTTCGGCCAAAAACATTCAGTACTTC,CAWSPFSAKNIQYF
TRBJ2-7,15,.,TRBV4-3,.,TGCGCCAGCAGCCTCGGAGGCGAGGCGGGGTACGAGCAGTACTTC,CASSLGGEAGYEQYF
TRBJ2-7,14,TRBD1,TRBV27,.,TGTGCCAGCAGTTTATCGCAGGGGGCCGGGGAGCAGTACTTC,CASSLSQGAGEQYF
TRBJ1-6,18,TRBD1,TRBV7-6,.,TGTGCCAGCAGCTTAGGCCAGACGACAGGGGCAGAGGGTTCACCCCTCCACTTT,CASSLGQTTGAEGSPLHF
TRBJ1-6,17,.,TRBV4-3,.,TGCGCCAGCAGCCAAGACGCCCTCAGCTCCTATAATTCACCCCTCCACTTT,CASSQDALSSYNSPLHF
TRBJ2-7,13,.,TRBV7-2,.,TGTGCCAGCAATGAGGGTTTGGTCTACGAGCAGTACTTC,CASNEGLVYEQYF
TRBJ1-1,12,.,TRBV5-1,.,TGCGCCAGCAGCTTGGGGCCGCTCGAAGCTTTCTTT,CASSLGPLEAFF
TRBJ1-2,11,.,TRBV10-2,few,TGCGCCAGCAGTGAGTCCGATGGCTACACCTTC,CASSESDGYTF
TRBJ2-6,18,TRBD1,TRBV4-3,.,TGCGCCAGCAGCCAGGGGACAGGGGCCCTATCTGGGGCCAACGTCCTGACTTTC,CASSQGTGALSGANVLTF